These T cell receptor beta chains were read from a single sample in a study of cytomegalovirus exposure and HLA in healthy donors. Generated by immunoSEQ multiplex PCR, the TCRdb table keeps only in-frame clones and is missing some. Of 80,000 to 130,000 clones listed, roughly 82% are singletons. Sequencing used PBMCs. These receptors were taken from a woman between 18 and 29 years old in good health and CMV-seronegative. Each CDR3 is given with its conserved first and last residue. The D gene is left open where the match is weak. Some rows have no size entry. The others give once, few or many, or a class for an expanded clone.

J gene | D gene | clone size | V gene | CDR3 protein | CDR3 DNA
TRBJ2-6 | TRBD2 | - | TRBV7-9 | CASSGRTGDYSGANVLTF | TGTGCCAGCAGCGGCAGGACTGGGGACTACTCTGGGGCCAACGTCCTGACTTTC
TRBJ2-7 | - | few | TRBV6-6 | CASRERTALSYEQYF | TGTGCCAGCAGAGAACGGACAGCCTTATCCTACGAGCAGTACTTC
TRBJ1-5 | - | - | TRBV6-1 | CASSDRRVANQPQHF | TGTGCCAGCAGTGATCGACGGGTAGCCAATCAGCCCCAGCATTTT
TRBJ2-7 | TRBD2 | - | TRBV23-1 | CASSQSVSSGAYEQYF | TGCGCCAGCAGTCAAAGTGTATCCAGCGGGGCCTACGAGCAGTACTTC
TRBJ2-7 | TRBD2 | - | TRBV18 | CASSASGSYEQYF | TGTGCCAGCTCAGCTAGCGGGAGCTACGAGCAGTACTTC
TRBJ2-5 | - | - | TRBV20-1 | CSASMETQYF | TGCAGTGCTAGCATGGAGACCCAGTACTTC
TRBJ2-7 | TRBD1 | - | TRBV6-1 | CASSEWTGGGEQYF | TGTGCCAGCAGTGAATGGACAGGGGGCGGCGAGCAGTACTTC
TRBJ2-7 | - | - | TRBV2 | CASRSLSVAAEQYF | TGTGCCAGCAGATCATTGTCAGTTGCGGCCGAGCAGTACTTC
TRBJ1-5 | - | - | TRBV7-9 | CSSSPQGNQPQHF | TGTTCCAGCAGCCCCCAGGGCAATCAGCCCCAGCATTTT
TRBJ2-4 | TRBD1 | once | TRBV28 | CASRTGAAGQGNIQYF | TGTGCCAGCAGAACAGGGGCGGCGGGACAGGGAAACATTCAGTACTTC
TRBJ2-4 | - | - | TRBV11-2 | CASSSQPIAKNIQYF | TGTGCCAGCAGCTCCCAACCTATCGCCAAAAACATTCAGTACTTC
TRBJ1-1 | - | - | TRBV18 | CASSPGQPNTEAFF | TGTGCCAGCTCACCTGGGCAACCGAACACTGAAGCTTTCTTT
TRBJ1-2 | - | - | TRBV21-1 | CASSKKWARGRGYTF | TGTGCCAGCAGCAAAAAGTGGGCCAGGGGAAGGGGCTACACCTTC
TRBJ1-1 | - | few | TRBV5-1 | CASSLGRVNTEAFF | TGCGCCAGCAGCTTGGGCAGGGTGAACACTGAAGCTTTCTTT
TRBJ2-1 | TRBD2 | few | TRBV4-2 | CASSRRTSSGGVYEQFF | TGTGCCAGCAGCCGCAGAACCTCTAGCGGGGGGGTGTATGAGCAGTTCTTC
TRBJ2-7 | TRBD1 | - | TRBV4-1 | CASSHGQGRSYEQYF | TGCGCCAGCAGCCACGGACAGGGTCGATCCTACGAGCAGTACTTC
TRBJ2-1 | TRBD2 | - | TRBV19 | CASGLARYNEQFF | TGTGCCAGCGGACTAGCGAGGTACAATGAGCAGTTCTTC
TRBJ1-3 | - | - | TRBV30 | CAWRKDEVRGHPGNTIYF | TGTGCCTGGAGAAAAGATGAGGTCCGGGGACACCCTGGAAACACCATATATTTT
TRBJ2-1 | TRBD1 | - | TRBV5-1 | CASSVRGIYNEQFF | TGCGCCAGCAGTGTCAGGGGGATCTACAATGAGCAGTTCTTC
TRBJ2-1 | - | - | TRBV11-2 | CASSLEDFPALEQFF | TGTGCCAGCAGCTTAGAGGACTTCCCGGCCCTTGAGCAGTTCTTC
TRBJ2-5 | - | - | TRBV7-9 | CASSLGGQETQYF | TGTGCCAGCAGCTTAGGAGGGCAAGAGACCCAGTACTTC
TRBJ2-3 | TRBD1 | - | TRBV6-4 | CASSNGDRASDTQYF | TGTGCCAGCAGTAACGGGGACAGGGCTTCAGATACGCAGTATTTT
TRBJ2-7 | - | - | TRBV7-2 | CASSHDRAYEQYF | TGTGCCAGCAGCCACGACAGAGCCTACGAGCAGTACTTC
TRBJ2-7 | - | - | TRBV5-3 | CARKNLRQKSYEQYF | TGTGCCAGAAAAAATTTAAGACAGAAAAGCTACGAGCAGTACTTC
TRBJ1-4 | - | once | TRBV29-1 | CSVLTDSTNEKLFF | TGCAGCGTTCTGACGGACAGCACTAATGAAAAACTGTTTTTT
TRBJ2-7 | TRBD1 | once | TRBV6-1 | CASSASGTGYLEQYF | TGTGCCAGCAGTGCCTCCGGGACAGGGTATCTCGAGCAGTACTTC
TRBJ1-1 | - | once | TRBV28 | CASSLVEAEGRAFF | TGTGCCAGCAGTTTAGTGGAGGCAGAGGGAAGAGCTTTCTTT
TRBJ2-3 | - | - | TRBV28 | CASSLHAGAGDTQYF | TGTGCCAGCAGTTTACATGCGGGGGCGGGAGATACGCAGTATTTT
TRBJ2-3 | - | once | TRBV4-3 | CASSLTGLPTDTQYF | TGCGCCAGCAGCCTTACGGGACTCCCCACAGATACGCAGTATTTT
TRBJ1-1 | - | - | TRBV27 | CASSLRWGGTEAFF | TGTGCCAGCAGTTTGCGATGGGGGGGCACTGAAGCTTTCTTT
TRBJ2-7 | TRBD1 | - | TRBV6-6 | CASSAPGQGAYEQYF | TGTGCCAGCAGTGCCCCCGGACAGGGTGCCTACGAGCAGTACTTC
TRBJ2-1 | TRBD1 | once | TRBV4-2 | CASSRGTGGYNEQFF | TGTGCCAGCAGCCGCGGGACAGGAGGCTACAATGAGCAGTTCTTC
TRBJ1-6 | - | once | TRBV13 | CASSQTGPSPLHF | TGTGCCAGCAGCCAAACAGGTCCCTCACCCCTCCACTTT
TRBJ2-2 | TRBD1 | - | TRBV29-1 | CSVNRGLDTGELFF | TGCAGCGTGAACAGGGGGCTTGACACCGGGGAGCTGTTTTTT
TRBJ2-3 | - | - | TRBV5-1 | CASSRLPDTQYF | TGCGCCAGCAGCCGACTCCCAGATACGCAGTATTTT
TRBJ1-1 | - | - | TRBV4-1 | CASSQDPVSTEAFF | TGCGCCAGCAGCCAAGATCCGGTAAGCACTGAAGCTTTCTTT
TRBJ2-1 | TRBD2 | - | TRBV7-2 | CASRFAGGVNEQFF | TGTGCCAGCAGATTCGCGGGGGGGGTCAATGAGCAGTTCTTC
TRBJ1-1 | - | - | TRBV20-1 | CSASADLAAFF | TGCAGTGCTAGCGCGGACTTGGCTGCTTTCTTT
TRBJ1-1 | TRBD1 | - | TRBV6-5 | CASRDRVNTEAFF | TGTGCCAGCAGGGACAGGGTGAACACTGAAGCTTTCTTT
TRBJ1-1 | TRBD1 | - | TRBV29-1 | CSVGTGENTEAFF | TGCAGTGTTGGGACAGGGGAGAACACTGAAGCTTTCTTT
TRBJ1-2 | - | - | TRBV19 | CASSRMGWHYGYTF | TGTGCCAGTAGCAGAATGGGCTGGCACTATGGCTACACCTTC
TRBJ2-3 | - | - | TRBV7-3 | CASSLARAATDTQYF | TGTGCCAGCAGCTTAGCCAGGGCGGCCACAGATACGCAGTATTTT
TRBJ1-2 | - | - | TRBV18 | CASSPPDRNYGYTF | TGTGCCAGCTCACCACCGGACAGAAACTATGGCTACACCTTC
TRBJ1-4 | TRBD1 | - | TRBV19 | CASSHGTGGKEKLFF | TGTGCCAGTAGTCACGGGACAGGGGGAAAGGAAAAACTGTTTTTT
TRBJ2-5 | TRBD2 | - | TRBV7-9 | CASSLRASGRAGETQYF | TGTGCCAGCAGCTTAAGGGCTAGCGGGAGGGCCGGAGAGACCCAGTACTTC
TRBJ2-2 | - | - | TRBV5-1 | CASSSDADLNTGELFF | TGCGCCAGCAGCTCCGATGCGGACTTGAACACCGGGGAGCTGTTTTTT
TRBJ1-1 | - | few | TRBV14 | CASSHEASLEAFF | TGTGCCAGCAGCCACGAGGCCAGCCTCGAAGCTTTCTTT
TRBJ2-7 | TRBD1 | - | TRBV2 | CASKGIRGEQYF | TGTGCCAGCAAGGGCATCAGGGGGGAGCAGTACTTC
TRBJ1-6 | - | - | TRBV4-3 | CASSQGHRIYPNSPLHF | TGCGCCAGCAGCCAAGGCCACAGGATTTACCCGAATTCACCCCTCCACTTT